This T cell receptor beta chain was retrieved from a study of graft-versus-host responses after intestinal transplantation. Study information: Isolated intestinal, liver-intestinal, or multivisceral transplants were what recipients had. Following induction with anti-thymocyte globulin, all recipients were given tacrolimus and steroids for three to four years. Whole-study findings and limits: After transplant, early declines in HvG clones were associated with peak levels of circulating GvH clones. High graft-versus-host to host-versus-graft clonal ratios were seen in allografts of patients with graft-donor T cell macrochimerism.

Some clones are missing from TCRdb's copy, which holds only in-frame ones; the method was immunoSEQ multiplex PCR. The sample includes tens of thousands of clones, less than 95% of them seen just once. Remarks on this clone: Its antigen is unknown.

V gave up 2 bases and J gave up 6 bases; unmatched junction bases: 8. The CDR3 has 16 residues. Germline V gene lookup returns CDR1 WNHNN and CDR2 SYGVQD (reference sequence). The input for sequencing was PBMCs, taken 650 to 670 days after intestinal transplant. The J gene is TRBJ2-1, the V gene TRBV10-1; 9 bases fit TRBD2. This receptor was obtained from a human patient who received an intestinal transplant, so some T cells may come from the graft donor. CDR3 sequence (DNA): TGCGCCAGCAGTGAGGAGGTCGGGACTAGCCGCAATGAGCAGTTCTTC. Encoded protein: CASSEEVGTSRNEQFF.